What follows are 10 T cell receptor beta chains derived from one specimen sequenced in a study of cytotoxic CD8 clonotypes in ibrutinib-treated CLL. TCRdb keeps only in-frame clones here, not all; method: immunoSEQ multiplex PCR. The table includes roughly 190,000 clones, about 72% detected once. The source material was PBMCs, sampled after 24 months of ibrutinib treatment. The receptors were gathered from a human donor with chronic lymphocytic leukemia.

This clone was picked up many times. One end of the junction is discordant with germline, which a read error may explain. This sample also contains other DNA sequences that code for the same CDR3. The chain links TRBV5-1 to TRBJ1-5; D not certain. The V gene's germline CDR1 is SGHRS and CDR2 YFSETQ. The CDR3 sequence is 15 residues long. CDR3 nucleotides: TGTGCCAGCAGCTCCCGTTCTCGGGGCAATCAGCCCCAGCATTTT. It codes for CASSSRSRGNQPQHF.

This chain joins TRBV11-3 and TRBJ2-7; possibly TRBD1 or TRBD2 for D (6 bases each). Germline V gene lookup returns CDR1 SGHNT and CDR2 YENEEA. With 1 base removed from V and 6 bases from J, the gap between germline ends came to 10 bases. The CDR3 is made up of 13 amino acids. The CDR3: CASSLGRGGEQYF. CDR3 nucleotides: TGTGCCAGCAGCTTAGGCAGGGGAGGCGAGCAGTACTTC.

The chain employs TRBV5-4 and TRBJ1-5; 7 bases are shared with TRBD1. CDR3 length equals 19 residues. V gave up 2 bases and J gave up 2 bases; unmatched junction bases: 16. Germline CDR1 is SGHNT and CDR2 is YYREEE (reference sequence). The CDR3 sequence is CASSLGYTIQGDRNQPQHF. CDR3 sequence (DNA): TGTGCCAGCAGCTTAGGGTATACAATCCAGGGGGATCGCAATCAGCCCCAGCATTTT.

In this sample, this clone turned up once. The CDR3 reads CASSSDPQTDTQYF. CDR3 coding DNA: TGTGCCAGCAGCTCCGATCCCCAGACAGATACGCAGTATTTT. The rearrangement uses TRBV7-6 and TRBJ2-3; D is uncertain. This CDR3 spans 14 amino acids. Between the trimmed V and J ends, which lost 4 bases and 3 bases, there was a span of 11 bases. CDR1 and CDR2 from the germline V gene are SGHVS and FNYEAQ.

CDR3 sequence: CASSDTFSLAGKDTQYF. CDR3 nucleotides: TGTGCCAGCAGTGATACCTTTTCATTAGCGGGAAAAGATACGCAGTATTTT. The J gene is TRBJ2-3, the V gene TRBV25-1; 8 bases align to TRBD2. Germline CDR1 and CDR2: MGHDK and SYGVNS. This CDR3 has 17 residues. The J segment lost 5 bases and the V segment lost 3 bases, leaving 13 bases of the junction unmatched.

V usage is TRBV4-3 and J usage is TRBJ2-3; TRBD1 matches 8 bases. Germline lookup yields CDR1 LGHNA and CDR2 YSLEER. V dropped 4 bases and J dropped 3; count of bases not matched to a gene: 9. The length of the CDR3 is 16 residues. CDR3 sequence reads: CASSPRQGRSTDTQYF. The CDR3 DNA reads TGCGCCAGCAGCCCGCGACAGGGGAGGAGTACAGATACGCAGTATTTT.

This clone has just one count. The rearrangement joins TRBV6-5 to TRBJ2-7; 12 bases are a match to TRBD2. The J segment lost 3 bases and the V segment lost 6 bases, leaving 6 bases of the junction unmatched. Germline assignment: CDR1 MNHEY and CDR2 SVGAGI. The CDR3 runs 15 residues. The CDR3 here is CASSFTSGRNYEQYF. CDR3 coding DNA: TGTGCCAGCAGCTTTACTAGCGGGAGGAACTACGAGCAGTACTTC.

Note on this clone: One junction end does not reproduce the germline sequence, and a read error may be involved. The chain is built from TRBV6-1 and TRBJ2-7, with D perhaps TRBD1 (7 bases). This CDR3 has 13 amino acids. Germline loops: CDR1 MNHNS, CDR2 SASEGT. The CDR3 region has the DNA TGTGCCAGCAGTGAAGCGCGGGACAGCTTGTTCCACTTC. Its protein product is CASSEARDSLFHF.

The J gene is TRBJ2-5, the V gene TRBV27, with TRBD2 identical over 7 bases. Trimming cost V 2 bases and J 1 base; bases outside gene matches: 7. This CDR3 is 16 amino acids long. Germline V gene sequence: CDR1 MNHEY, CDR2 SMNVEV (reference sequence). The CDR3 nucleotides are TGTGCCAGCAGTTTAAATCCGGGAGGAATCCAAGAGACCCAGTACTTC. Translating gives CASSLNPGGIQETQYF.

This clone has just a few counts. This sample includes further DNA sequences coding for the same CDR3. This chain uses TRBV4-3 with TRBJ2-3; D is unclear. V was pared by 1 base and J by 2 bases, with 4 bases between. The CDR3 has 13 amino acids. The germline gives CDR1 LGHNA, CDR2 YSLEER. The CDR3 DNA reads as TGCGCCAGCAGCCAAGTTTCCACAGATACGCAGTATTTT. Its translation is CASSQVSTDTQYF.